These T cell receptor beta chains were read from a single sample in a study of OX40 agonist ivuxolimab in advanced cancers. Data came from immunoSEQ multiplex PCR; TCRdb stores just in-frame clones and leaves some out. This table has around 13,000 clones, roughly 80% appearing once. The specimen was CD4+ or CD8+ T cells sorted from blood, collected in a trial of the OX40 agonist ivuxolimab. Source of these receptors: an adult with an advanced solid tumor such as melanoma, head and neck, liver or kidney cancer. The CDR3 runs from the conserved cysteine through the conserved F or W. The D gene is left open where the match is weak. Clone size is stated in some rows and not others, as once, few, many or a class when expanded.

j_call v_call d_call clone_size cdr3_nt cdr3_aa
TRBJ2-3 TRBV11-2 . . TGTGCCAGCAGCTTTCGTCGGCCCCAAGATACGCAGTATTTT CASSFRRPQDTQYF
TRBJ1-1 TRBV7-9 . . TGTGCCAGCAGCTTAGGGACAGACACTGAAGCTTTCTTT CASSLGTDTEAFF
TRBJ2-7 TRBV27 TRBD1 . TGTGCCAGCAGTACCCCCCGACAGGGGTCCCACGAGCAGTACTTC CASSTPRQGSHEQYF
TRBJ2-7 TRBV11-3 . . TGTGCCAGCAGCTTAGAAGGGGGAGGCTACGAGCAGTACTTC CASSLEGGGYEQYF
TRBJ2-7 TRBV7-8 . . TGTGCCAGCAGCTTAGACAGAGGGCCCTCCCGCGAGCAGTACTTC CASSLDRGPSREQYF
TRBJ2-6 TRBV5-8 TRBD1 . TGTGCCAGCAGCTTACAGGGGACTGGGGCCAACGTCCTGACTTTC CASSLQGTGANVLTF
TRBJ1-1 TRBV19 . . TGTGCCAGTAGTATTTCGGCAGGAATGAACACTGAAGCTTTCTTT CASSISAGMNTEAFF
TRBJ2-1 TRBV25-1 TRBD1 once TGTGCCATCAAACAGGGGAGCAATGAGCAGTTCTTC CAIKQGSNEQFF
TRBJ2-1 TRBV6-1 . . TGTGCCAGCAGTTTGGATTCGAATGACGACAATGAGCAGTTCTTC CASSLDSNDDNEQFF
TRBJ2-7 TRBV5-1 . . TGCGCCAGTCGGACAAACTCCTACGAGCAGTACTTC CASRTNSYEQYF
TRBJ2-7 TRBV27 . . TGTGCCAGCAGTTTCAACCCTAAGGACGAGCAGTACTTC CASSFNPKDEQYF
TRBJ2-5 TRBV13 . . TGTGCCAGCAGCTTGGCCGATCAAGAGACCCAGTACTTC CASSLADQETQYF
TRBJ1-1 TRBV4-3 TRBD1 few TGCGCCAGCAGCCATAACCAGGGACAGCTTGAAGCTTTCTTT CASSHNQGQLEAFF
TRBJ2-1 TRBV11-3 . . TGTGCCAGCAGCTTAGACCCAACCTCCAATGAGCAGTTCTTC CASSLDPTSNEQFF
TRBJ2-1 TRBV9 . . TGTGCCAGCAGCGTAGGTGGGAGCTACAATGAGCAGTTCTTC CASSVGGSYNEQFF
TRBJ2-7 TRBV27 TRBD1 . TGTGCCAGCAGTCCGGGACAGGGGGCTTACGAGCAGTACTTC CASSPGQGAYEQYF
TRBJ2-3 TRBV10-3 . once TGTGCCATCAGTGATACTACAGATACGCAGTATTTT CAISDTTDTQYF
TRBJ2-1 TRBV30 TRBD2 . TGTGGCTTACTAGCGGGAGGACGCAATGAGCAGTTCTTC CGLLAGGRNEQFF
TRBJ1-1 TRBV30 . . TGTGCCTGGACCTCAGGGACCACTGAAGCTTTCTTT CAWTSGTTEAFF
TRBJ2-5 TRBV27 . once TGTGCCAGCAGTGCCCAAGAGACCCAGTACTTC CASSAQETQYF
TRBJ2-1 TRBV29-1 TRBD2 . TGCAGCGTTGAAGCGGGAGGCCCCAATGAGCAGTTCTTC CSVEAGGPNEQFF
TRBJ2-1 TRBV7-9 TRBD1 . TGTGCCAGCACACCGGGACAGGGACTGGATGAGCAGTTCTTC CASTPGQGLDEQFF